This T cell receptor (beta chain) comes out of a study of shared clonotypes between healthy human individuals. Sequencing was performed with immunoSEQ multiplex PCR; in TCRdb, only in-frame clones are kept and a portion is missing. The sample shows about 2.2 million clones, 93% of them seen only once. Notes on this clone: Its antigen remains unidentified. The sample holds other DNA sequences that translate to the same CDR3.

Study results and caveats: Since donors were few, the genetic and exposure-history diversity represented was limited. Sharing of clonotypes among donors was expected to vary with sequencing depth. Rarefaction analysis demonstrated incomplete sorted-subset sequencing notwithstanding large depth.

The naive CD8 population came from CD45RO-negative cells selected for CCR7, without terminally differentiated effector memory CD45RA+ cells. Unmatched junction bases numbered 10, after V lost 9 bases and J lost 2 bases. CDR1 and CDR2 (germline): LNHDA, SQIVND (reference sequence). The CDR3 has 15 residues. This TCR came from a man aged 18 to 29 in good health. Some clones in this sample may be carry-over from other donors' samples. Material for sequencing was naive CD8+ T cells from PBMCs. The rearrangement uses TRBV19 and TRBJ2-1, with TRBD2 matching over 7 bases. In DNA, the CDR3 is TGTGCCAGCACTCCGGGTCTAGCGGCCTACAATGAGCAGTTCTTC. Translated: CASTPGLAAYNEQFF.